This T cell receptor beta chain was obtained from a study of CD8+CD57+ T cells in acquired aplastic anemia. Genomic DNA constituted the template upon which TCR beta VDJ and CDR3 profiling was performed. MiXCR, applied by TCRdb to the reads, yields one record per CDR3 protein. The repertoire has some 190,000 distinct CDR3 sequences, roughly half of them found once; the top ten carry about 2.9%. Concerning this clonotype itself: This may arise from a read error, as a much more abundant clone is one base away.

The CDR3 contains 17 residues. Germline V gene sequence: CDR1 SGDLS, CDR2 YYNGEE. Trimming took 0 bases from V and 6 from J; bases not matched to a gene: 8. The sequence was obtained from a human donor in good health. Specimen: sorted CD4+, CD8+, or CD8+CD57+ T cells (not recorded which) from PBMCs. The chain has TRBV9 and TRBJ2-1; 11 bases agree with TRBD2. In DNA form, the CDR3 reads TGTGCCAGCAGCGTAGGTAATAGCGGGAGGGGATGCAATGAGCAGTTCTTC. Protein sequence: CASSVGNSGRGCNEQFF.